This TCR beta chain was captured by sequencing in a study of CD8 T cells in Susac syndrome. Whole-study findings and limits: The authors acknowledged that their TCR sequencing and HLA analysis involved a relatively small number of individuals.

CDR1 is LGHDT, CDR2 YNNKEL, per germline (reference sequence). There are 15 residues in the CDR3. Trimming cost V 0 bases and J 3 bases; bases outside gene matches: 4. On this clonotype: Its antigen is not known.

High-throughput TCR beta sequencing covered peripheral CD8+ and CD4+ T cells. cDNA came from roughly 0.47 to 1 ug RNA primed by random hexamers. Amplification of the TCR beta CDR3 was carried out by immunoSEQ multiplex PCR, which spanned a total of 54 Vbeta and 13 Jbeta segments. TCRdb re-derived calls from the immunoSEQ multiplex PCR reads in MiXCR, one entry per CDR3 protein. Found here are some 65,000 distinct CDR3 sequences, roughly 94% of them singletons; the top ten hold 0.56%. This receptor was obtained from a human donor with multiple sclerosis. Input material: CD8+ T cells from PBMCs. The chain carries TRBV3-1 and TRBJ2-7, with 8 bases identical to TRBD1. The CDR3 DNA reads TGTGCCAGCAGCCAAGATGGACAGGGATACTACGAGCAGTACTTC. This codes for CASSQDGQGYYEQYF.